Sequencing of this T cell receptor beta chain was carried out in a study of shared clonotypes between healthy human individuals. Study background: Each donor contributed plates that comprised three CD4 naive, three CD4 memory, two CD8 naive and one CD8 memory. General study findings and limits: Clonotypes which were not shared had lower generation probabilities than clonotypes that all four donors shared. Roughly 5% of naive CD4 clonotypes were shared across a handful of donors. The diversity represented, both genetic and in exposure history, was limited by few donors.

Naive-designated CD8 cells lacked CD45RO, were positively enriched for CCR7, and omitted terminally differentiated effector memory CD45RA+ cells. The protocol was immunoSEQ multiplex PCR, while the TCRdb copy is restricted to in-frame clones and leaves out a portion. The sample shows roughly 810,000 clones, 96% of them seen only once. V gave up 3 bases and J gave up 5 bases; unmatched junction bases: 3. Germline V CDR1 and CDR2: MDHEN, SYDVKM. CDR3 length: 15 residues. With regard to this clone: As yet, its antigen is unknown.

The genes are TRBV28 and TRBJ2-2; 10 nucleotides align to TRBD1. Sequences were obtained from naive CD8+ T cells sorted from blood. The receptor comes from a man aged 30-40 years in good health. CDR3 sequence reads: CASSLTGGFTGELFF. The CDR3 nucleotides are TGTGCCAGCAGTTTGACAGGGGGCTTTACCGGGGAGCTGTTTTTT.